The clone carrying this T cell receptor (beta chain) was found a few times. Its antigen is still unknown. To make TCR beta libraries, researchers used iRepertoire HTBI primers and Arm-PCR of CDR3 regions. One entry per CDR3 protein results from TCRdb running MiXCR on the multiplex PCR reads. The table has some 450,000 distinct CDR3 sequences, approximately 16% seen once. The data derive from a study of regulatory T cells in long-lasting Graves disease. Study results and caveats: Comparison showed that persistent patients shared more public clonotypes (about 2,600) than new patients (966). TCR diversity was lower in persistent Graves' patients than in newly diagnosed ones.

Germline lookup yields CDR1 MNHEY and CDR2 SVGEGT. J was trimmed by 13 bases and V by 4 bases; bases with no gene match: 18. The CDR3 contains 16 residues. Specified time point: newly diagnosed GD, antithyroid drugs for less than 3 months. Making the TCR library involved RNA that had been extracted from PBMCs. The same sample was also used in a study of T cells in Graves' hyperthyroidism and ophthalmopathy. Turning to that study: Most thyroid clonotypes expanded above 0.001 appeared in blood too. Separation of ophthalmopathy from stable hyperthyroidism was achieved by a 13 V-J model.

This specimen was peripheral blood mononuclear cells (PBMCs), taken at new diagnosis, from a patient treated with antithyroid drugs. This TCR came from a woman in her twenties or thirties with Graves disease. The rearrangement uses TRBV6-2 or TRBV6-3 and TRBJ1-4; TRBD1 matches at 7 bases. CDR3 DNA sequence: TGTGCCAGCAGTTCGACAACGACAGGGCCGGTGTTTGCACTGTTTTTT. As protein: CASSSTTTGPVFALFF.